The subject of this entry is one TCR beta chain. Germline V CDR1 and CDR2: SGHDT, YYEEEE. V was pared by 3 bases and J by 8 bases, with 21 bases between. CDR3 length: 16 residues. This sample stems from a study of T cell clones after liver transplantation. Using immunoSEQ multiplex PCR, the repertoire was profiled, and TCRdb retains in-frame clones only, with some absent. The sample yields approximately 71,000 clones, about 91% seen once. The V call is TRBV5-6, the J call TRBJ1-5; maybe TRBD1 (5 bases). The source was CD4+ T cells from blood, collected approximately 26 months after liver transplant. The receptor was isolated from a human patient who received a liver transplant. The graft donor may be the source of some T cells. The CDR3, as DNA: TGTGCCAGCAGCTGGGGAGGGGCAGGCGTCTGGGAGCCCCAGCATTTT. Protein product: CASSWGGAGVWEPQHF.